These 27 T cell receptor beta chains were all obtained from the same sample, sequenced in a study of blood T cell repertoires in COVID-19. The method was immunoSEQ multiplex PCR; TCRdb's version includes in-frame clones alone and lacks a portion of them. The sample has under 55,000 clones, 79% seen once. The sequenced sample was peripheral blood. The receptor source for this set is a man between 65 and 80 years old with acute or convalescent COVID-19.

The chain couples TRBV10-3 to TRBJ2-5; possibly TRBD2 for D (6 bases). With 3 bases removed from V and 2 bases from J, the gap between germline ends came to 7 bases. This CDR3 is 13 amino acids long. Germline V gene sequence: CDR1 ENHRY, CDR2 SYGVKD. CDR3 in amino acids: CAISDGGQETQYF. CDR3 in DNA: TGTGCCATCAGTGACGGGGGACAAGAGACCCAGTACTTC.

The gene calls are TRBV16 and TRBJ1-2, with D possibly TRBD1 on 5 matching bases. This CDR3 has 13 residues. The germline gives CDR1 KGHSY, CDR2 FQNENV. V was shortened by 3 bases and J by 5 bases, with 10 bases between the two germline ends. This CDR3 is CASSQLTVYGYTF. Written as DNA, the CDR3 is TGTGCCAGCAGCCAGCTGACAGTATATGGCTACACCTTC.

In nucleotides, the CDR3 is TGCGCCAGCAGCCAAGATCACGAGAGAACTGAAGCTTTCTTT. Translated: CASSQDHERTEAFF. The chain uses TRBV4-1 and TRBJ1-1; the D is unclear. Looked up from germline, CDR1 is MGHRA and CDR2 is YSYEKL. V lost 0 bases and J 5 bases, leaving 10 bases between the germline ends. CDR3 size: 14 residues.

The chain links TRBV9 to TRBJ2-3, with TRBD1 as a possible D gene (8 bases). The CDR3 contains 16 residues. V lost 2 bases to trimming and J lost 2 bases, with 15 bases between them. Germline CDR1 is SGDLS and CDR2 is YYNGEE. The CDR3 bases are TGTGCCAGCAGCGTGGGGACAGGACTAGTCACAGATACGCAGTATTTT. Protein sequence: CASSVGTGLVTDTQYF. The entire variable domain, with the rest obtained from reference TRBV9 and TRBJ2-3, is as follows: DSGVTQTPKHLITATGQRVTLRCSPRSGDLSVYWYQQSLDQGLQFLIQYYNGEERAKGNILERFSAQQFPDLHSELNLSSLELGDSALYFCASSVGTGLVTDTQYFGPGTRLTVL.

This sequence joins TRBV19 and TRBJ2-7; 8 bases match TRBD2. CDR3 size: 15 residues. V lost 5 bases and J lost 2; bases outside the gene matches: 8. Looked up from germline, CDR1 is LNHDA and CDR2 is SQIVND (reference sequence). The CDR3 loop reads CASSARAGVTYEQYF. The CDR3 DNA reads as TGTGCCAGTAGTGCCCGAGCGGGGGTAACCTACGAGCAGTACTTC.

The J gene is TRBJ2-1, the V gene TRBV9, with 9 positions matching TRBD2. The germline V gene encodes CDR1 SGDLS and CDR2 YYNGEE. This CDR3 spans 15 amino acids. The V segment lost 3 bases and the J segment 3 bases; nucleotides outside the gene matches: 4. CDR3 coding DNA: TGTGCCAGCAGCGCCTTAGCGGGGGACTACAATGAGCAGTTCTTC. Translation: CASSALAGDYNEQFF.

The chain employs TRBV7-9 and TRBJ1-1, with D unclear. The length of the CDR3 is 15 residues. Trimming stripped 1 base from V and 5 bases from J, with 14 bases between. Germline V lookup: CDR1 SEHNR, CDR2 FQNEAQ (reference sequence). Written as DNA, the CDR3 is TGTGCCAGCAGCTTAGGCGACGGGATGTGGACTGAAGCTTTCTTT. This translates into CASSLGDGMWTEAFF.

V and J are TRBV30 and TRBJ1-6; D is unresolved. Trimming stripped 6 bases from V and 0 bases from J, with 12 bases between. Germline assignment: CDR1 GTSNPN and CDR2 SVGIG (reference sequence). The CDR3 is 15 residues long. The DNA of the CDR3 is TGTGCCTGCTTGGGGAGGAGCTCCTATAATTCACCCCTCCACTTT. It encodes CACLGRSSYNSPLHF.

The rearrangement uses TRBV10-3 and TRBJ2-2; D remains unclear. Trimming removed 7 bases at V and 3 bases at J, with 9 bases between. Germline V gives CDR1 ENHRY, CDR2 SYGVKD. CDR3 length: 13 amino acids. CDR3 in DNA: TGTGCCATCACAGGATATGACACCGGGGAGCTGTTTTTT. Encoded protein: CAITGYDTGELFF.

The chain recombines TRBV28 with TRBJ2-5; D unresolved. CDR1 is MDHEN, CDR2 SYDVKM, per germline. CDR3 length: 17 amino acids. CDR3 nucleotides: TGTCCCTTCGGTAAGCTGGGCCCGTTGGCCCGACGGGAGACCCAGTACTTC. It yields the protein CPFGKLGPLARRETQYF.

This clone has just a few counts. Written as DNA, the CDR3 is TGTGCCAGCAGCTTAGTGCTAGCGGGGGAGCAGTTCTTC. It encodes CASSLVLAGEQFF. The rearrangement joins TRBV7-2 to TRBJ2-1; 9 bases are shared with TRBD2. V trimming: 1 base; J trimming: 10 bases; junction bases outside the gene matches: 2. CDR1 is SGHTA and CDR2 is FQGNSA in the germline V gene. The CDR3 runs to 13 residues.

This rearrangement joins TRBV27 to TRBJ2-7, with 7 positions matching TRBD1. V shed 6 bases, J shed 3 bases, and the junction held 8 bases outside the gene matches. The germline gives CDR1 MNHEY, CDR2 SMNVEV (reference sequence). This CDR3 contains 14 residues. The CDR3 DNA sequence: TGTGCCAGCAGGGGATACAGGGGAAACTACGAGCAGTACTTC. It translates to CASRGYRGNYEQYF.

This chain connects TRBV10-2 to TRBJ2-7; D remains unclear. V shed 3 bases and J shed 7 bases, with 13 bases lying between them. The CDR3 consists of 13 residues. Germline V gene data show CDR1 as WSHSY and CDR2 as SAAADI. The CDR3 region has the DNA TGCGCCAGCAGTGACAGCCGGAGTGGGGAGCAGTACTTC. Protein: CASSDSRSGEQYF.

The genes are TRBV9 and TRBJ2-6; 12 nucleotides agree with TRBD2. The germline V gene has CDR1 SGDLS and CDR2 YYNGEE. J gave up 2 bases and V 0 bases, and 6 bases lay outside the gene matches. The CDR3 loop spans 19 amino acids. The CDR3 bases are TGTGCCAGCAGCGTAGCTTGGCTAGCGGGAGGGCCTGGGGCCAACGTCCTGACTTTC. This encodes CASSVAWLAGGPGANVLTF.

The J gene is TRBJ1-3, the V gene TRBV29-1; 11 bases are shared with TRBD1. V lost 4 bases and J lost 8; bases outside the gene matches: 10. The CDR3 loop spans 15 amino acids. The V gene's germline CDR1 is SQVTM and CDR2 ANQGSEA. The CDR3 region has the DNA TGCAGCGTTGTCTCCAGGGGGACAGGGGGTGACACCATATATTTT. Translation gives CSVVSRGTGGDTIYF.

The CDR3 spells CASSPRGQGRRNTEAFF. The CDR3 region has the DNA TGTGCCAGCAGCCCACGGGGACAGGGAAGGAGGAACACTGAAGCTTTCTTT. V gene TRBV7-2 combines with J gene TRBJ1-1, with 9 bases aligning to TRBD1. Germline CDR1 and CDR2: SGHTA and FQGNSA. V lost 5 bases and J lost 1; bases outside the gene matches: 11. This CDR3 has 17 residues. The variable domain in full, with the rest retrieved from reference TRBV7-2 and TRBJ1-1, is GAGVSQSPSNKVTEKGKDVELRCDPISGHTALYWYRQSLGQGLEFLIYFQGNSAPDKSGLPSDRFSAERTGGSVSTLTIQRTQQEDSAVYLCASSPRGQGRRNTEAFFGQGTRLTVV.

This clone was detected only a few times. The chain combines TRBV5-5 with TRBJ1-4, with 8 nucleotides matching TRBD1. The germline gives CDR1 SGHKS, CDR2 YYEKEE (reference sequence). The V and J ends lost 5 bases and 5 bases, in that order; junction bases with no gene match: 8. The CDR3 has 15 residues. The CDR3 bases are TGTGCCAGCAGGAATGGGACAGGTAGAAATGAAAAACTGTTTTTT. Its translation is CASRNGTGRNEKLFF.

The chain joins TRBV4-3 to TRBJ2-7; 7 nucleotides agree with TRBD1. Germline V gene sequence: CDR1 LGHNA, CDR2 YSLEER. Unmatched junction bases numbered 9, after V lost 4 bases and J lost 0 bases. The CDR3 sequence is 16 residues long. DNA for the CDR3: TGCGCCAGCAGCCGGGATATCCGGGACAGCTCCTACGAGCAGTACTTC. Its translation is CASSRDIRDSSYEQYF.

V usage is TRBV2 and J usage is TRBJ2-3, with D maybe TRBD2 (5 bases). V was shortened by 6 bases and J by 0 bases, with 10 bases between the two germline ends. The CDR3 totals 14 residues. Germline-derived CDR1 and CDR2 are SNHLY and FYNNEI. The CDR3 nucleotides are TGTGCCAGCAGGGAGAGGGCTAGCACAGATACGCAGTATTTT. Its translation: CASRERASTDTQYF.

The V gene is TRBV6-2 or TRBV6-3, the J gene TRBJ2-5, with TRBD1 matching 8 bases. This CDR3 spans 16 amino acids. Germline loops: CDR1 MNHEY, CDR2 SVGEGT. V dropped 4 bases and J dropped 7; count of bases not matched to a gene: 14. Here the CDR3 reads CASSSPIRTGKATQYF. The CDR3 nucleotides read TGTGCCAGCAGTTCCCCCATTAGGACAGGGAAGGCGACCCAGTACTTC.

The chain joins TRBV5-1 to TRBJ2-7, with D tentatively TRBD1 (6 bases). Trimming removed 2 bases at V and 7 bases at J, with 16 bases between. The CDR3 sequence is 14 residues long. CDR1 is SGHRS and CDR2 is YFSETQ in the germline V gene. In nucleotides, the CDR3 is TGCGCCAGCAGCTTCCAACAGGGATCGGGGGAGCAGTACTTC. Protein: CASSFQQGSGEQYF.

The chain recombines TRBV5-4 with TRBJ2-3, with 8 bases matching TRBD1. This CDR3 spans 15 amino acids. Per the germline V gene, CDR1 is SGHNT and CDR2 is YYREEE (reference sequence). Germline trimming cut 4 bases from V and 5 bases from J; bases unmatched to any gene: 9. In DNA, the CDR3 is TGTGCCAGCAGCACCCGGTTACAGGGGGAAGATACGCAGTATTTT. Amino acids: CASSTRLQGEDTQYF.

This rearrangement joins TRBV11-3 to TRBJ1-2; 7 bases match TRBD1. Trimming removed 5 bases from V and 4 bases from J; junction bases left unmatched: 7. The CDR3 totals 14 residues. CDR1 SGHNT and CDR2 YENEEA come from the germline V gene. CDR3 sequence reads: CASSINRDSYGYTF. The DNA of the CDR3 is TGTGCCAGCAGCATCAACCGGGACAGCTATGGCTACACCTTC. The variable domain in full, with the rest retrieved from reference TRBV11-3 and TRBJ1-2, is EAGVVQSPRYKIIEKKQPVAFWCNPISGHNTLYWYLQNLGQGPELLIRYENEEAVDDSQLPKDRFSAERLKGVDSTLKIQPAELGDSAVYLCASSINRDSYGYTFGSGTRLTVV.

The chain has TRBV10-2 and TRBJ2-5; 11 nucleotides agree with TRBD2. The CDR3 spans 15 residues. The J segment lost 5 bases and the V segment lost 0 bases, leaving 2 bases of the junction unmatched. CDR1 is WSHSY and CDR2 is SAAADI in the germline V gene. In nucleotides, the CDR3 is TGCGCCAGCAGTGAGTCGACTAGCGGGATTGAGACCCAGTACTTC. It codes for CASSESTSGIETQYF.

The chain combines TRBV23-1 with TRBJ2-5, with D unresolved. TRBV23-1 is annotated as an ORF whose role is uncertain. The ends were cut back, 0 bases at V and 1 base at J, with 9 bases in the middle. This CDR3 comprises 15 residues. CDR3 coding DNA: TGCGCCAGCAGTCAATCGTCCAGGCGCCAAGAGACCCAGTACTTC. Its translation: CASSQSSRRQETQYF.

This sequence joins TRBV29-1 and TRBJ2-3, with D perhaps TRBD2 (5 bases). Germline values: CDR1 SQVTM, CDR2 ANQGSEA. Trimming shortened V by 8 bases and J by 2 bases, and 17 bases separated the two germline ends. The CDR3 extends over 14 amino acids. The CDR3 protein is CSLVRAVNTDTQYF. The DNA of the CDR3 is TGCAGCCTTGTGAGAGCGGTTAACACAGATACGCAGTATTTT.

The V call is TRBV7-6, the J call TRBJ1-1, with TRBD1 identical over 7 bases. The length of the CDR3 is 16 residues. Germline trimming cut 8 bases from V and 0 bases from J; bases unmatched to any gene: 12. In germline, CDR1 is SGHVS, CDR2 FNYEAQ. CDR3 nucleotides: TGTGCCAGCGGAAAGGAGACAGGGAATGTGAACACTGAAGCTTTCTTT. Translating it yields CASGKETGNVNTEAFF.